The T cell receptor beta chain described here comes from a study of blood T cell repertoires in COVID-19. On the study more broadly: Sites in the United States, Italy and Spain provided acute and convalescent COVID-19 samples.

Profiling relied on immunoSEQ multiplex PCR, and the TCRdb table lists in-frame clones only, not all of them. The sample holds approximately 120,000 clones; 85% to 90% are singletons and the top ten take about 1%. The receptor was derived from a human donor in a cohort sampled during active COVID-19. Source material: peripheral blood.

DNA of the CDR3: TGTGCCAGCAGCCAAGAGGCACAGCGGGGAAACACCGGGGAGCTGTTTTTT. It encodes CASSQEAQRGNTGELFF. The chain uses TRBV4-2 and TRBJ2-2; 7 bases are shared with TRBD2. Trimming removed 0 bases from V and 2 bases from J; junction bases left unmatched: 6. This CDR3 has 17 residues. Germline V gene data show CDR1 as LGHNA and CDR2 as YNFKEQ.